The clone carrying this T cell receptor beta chain has a handful of counts. TCRdb analysed the RT-PCR reads with MiXCR anew, one entry per CDR3 protein. This sample yields about 540,000 distinct CDR3 sequences, of which around a quarter are seen a single time; 2.5% to 3% belongs to the top ten. The sample comes from a study of response to subunit inactivated influenza vaccine. Germline V gives CDR1 MNHEY, CDR2 SVGAGI. With 2 bases removed from V and 5 bases from J, the gap between germline ends came to 10 bases. The CDR3 is made up of 13 amino acids. This same sample was also taken into another study, of T cells expressing NK-cell markers. That work contributes: Beta-chain TCR cDNA was generated via 5'RACE template switching with UMIs. Obtained from sorted CD3+CD56+NKG2C+, CD3+CD56+NKG2C- and CD3+CD56-NKG2C+ T cells were the TCR beta repertoires. Among eight sequenced donors, seven carried HCMV seropositivity while one was seronegative.

V usage is TRBV6-5 and J usage is TRBJ2-7; no reliable D call. The sample consisted of CD4+ T cells sorted from PBMCs, taken about 13 days after vaccination. The source of this sequence is a man in his forties or fifties who received an inactivated influenza vaccine. The CDR3 reads CASSYRPGNEQYF. The CDR3 nucleotides are TGTGCCAGCAGTTACCGGCCGGGTAACGAGCAGTACTTC.